The rows below give T cell receptor beta chains drawn from one sample of a study of blood T cell repertoires in COVID-19. The method was immunoSEQ multiplex PCR; TCRdb's version includes in-frame clones alone and lacks a portion of them. Among 150,000 to 200,000 clones, around 84% were seen once, and the ten largest hold roughly 15%. Sequencing was performed on PBMCs or T cells enriched from blood (not recorded which). The receptors originated from a man in his fifties or sixties who had recovered from COVID-19. Each CDR3 is given with its conserved first and last residue. Fields, in order: clone size, J gene, V gene, D gene, CDR3 protein, CDR3 DNA. A D gene is named only where the DNA matches it firmly. Clone size appears in some rows only: once, few, many, or a class for an expanded clone.

abundance: few; j_gene: TRBJ2-3; v_gene: TRBV18; d_gene: TRBD1; CDR3aa: CASSPGQGGTDTQYF; CDR3nt: TGTGCCAGCTCACCGGGACAGGGAGGTACAGATACGCAGTATTTT
abundance: NA; j_gene: TRBJ1-2; v_gene: TRBV23-1; d_gene: NA; CDR3aa: CASSQPCGYTF; CDR3nt: TGCGCCAGCAGTCAACCCTGTGGCTACACCTTC
abundance: NA; j_gene: TRBJ1-1; v_gene: TRBV30; d_gene: TRBD1; CDR3aa: CAWSRQGRGAFF; CDR3nt: TGTGCCTGGAGTCGACAGGGTCGCGGAGCTTTCTTT
abundance: NA; j_gene: TRBJ1-2; v_gene: TRBV6-5; d_gene: TRBD1; CDR3aa: CASSYSGQGDYGYTF; CDR3nt: TGTGCCAGCAGTTACTCAGGACAGGGCGACTATGGCTACACCTTC
abundance: NA; j_gene: TRBJ2-3; v_gene: TRBV29-1; d_gene: NA; CDR3aa: CSVEDGQERSGGYYTQYF; CDR3nt: TGCAGCGTTGAAGATGGGCAAGAGCGTAGCGGTGGGTACTATACGCAGTATTTT
abundance: NA; j_gene: TRBJ1-2; v_gene: TRBV7-8; d_gene: TRBD1; CDR3aa: CASTHDRAHYGYTF; CDR3nt: TGTGCCAGCACCCATGACAGGGCCCACTATGGCTACACCTTC
abundance: NA; j_gene: TRBJ1-2; v_gene: TRBV30; d_gene: TRBD1; CDR3aa: CAWSGGSGQGPPYYGYTF; CDR3nt: TGTGCCTGGAGTGGCGGGAGTGGACAGGGGCCACCGTACTATGGCTACACCTTC
abundance: NA; j_gene: TRBJ1-5; v_gene: TRBV30; d_gene: NA; CDR3aa: CAWSVFVTQQPQHF; CDR3nt: TGTGCCTGGAGTGTTTTTGTGACACAGCAGCCCCAGCATTTT
abundance: few; j_gene: TRBJ2-3; v_gene: TRBV5-1; d_gene: NA; CDR3aa: CASSPGAGPNTDTQYF; CDR3nt: TGCGCCAGCAGCCCCGGGGCGGGGCCAAACACAGATACGCAGTATTTT
abundance: NA; j_gene: TRBJ1-2; v_gene: TRBV15; d_gene: NA; CDR3aa: CATSFRLSPNGYTF; CDR3nt: TGTGCCACCAGCTTCCGACTTTCTCCTAATGGCTACACCTTC
abundance: NA; j_gene: TRBJ1-6; v_gene: TRBV18; d_gene: TRBD1; CDR3aa: CASSPTGVNSPLHF; CDR3nt: TGTGCCAGCTCACCAACAGGGGTGAATTCACCCCTCCACTTT
abundance: NA; j_gene: TRBJ2-1; v_gene: TRBV19; d_gene: TRBD2; CDR3aa: CASSIALAGGKLNEQFF; CDR3nt: TGTGCCAGTAGTATAGCCTTAGCGGGGGGGAAGTTAAATGAGCAGTTCTTC
abundance: NA; j_gene: TRBJ1-1; v_gene: TRBV19; d_gene: NA; CDR3aa: CASTPEPQGGRLAFF; CDR3nt: TGTGCCAGTACCCCCGAGCCACAGGGTGGAAGATTAGCTTTCTTT
abundance: NA; j_gene: TRBJ2-1; v_gene: TRBV14; d_gene: NA; CDR3aa: CASSLAGNLNEQFF; CDR3nt: TGTGCCAGCAGCCTTGCGGGGAACCTCAATGAGCAGTTCTTC
abundance: NA; j_gene: TRBJ1-2; v_gene: TRBV7-9; d_gene: TRBD1; CDR3aa: CASSRDSYYGYTF; CDR3nt: TGTGCCAGCAGCCGGGACAGCTACTATGGCTACACCTTC
abundance: NA; j_gene: TRBJ1-4; v_gene: TRBV19; d_gene: NA; CDR3aa: CASRGATRANEKLFF; CDR3nt: TGTGCCAGTAGAGGGGCCACTCGAGCTAATGAAAAACTGTTTTTT
abundance: NA; j_gene: TRBJ2-7; v_gene: TRBV18; d_gene: NA; CDR3aa: CASSPTDSYYEQYF; CDR3nt: TGTGCCAGCTCACCTACGGACAGCTACTACGAGCAGTACTTC
abundance: NA; j_gene: TRBJ1-6; v_gene: TRBV3-1/TRBV3-2; d_gene: NA; CDR3aa: CASSQQVSPLHF; CDR3nt: TGTGCCAGCAGCCAGCAGGTATCACCCCTCCACTTT
abundance: NA; j_gene: TRBJ1-1; v_gene: TRBV28; d_gene: TRBD1; CDR3aa: CASSFPGQVNTEAFF; CDR3nt: TGTGCCAGCAGTTTCCCCGGACAGGTGAACACTGAAGCTTTCTTT
abundance: NA; j_gene: TRBJ2-1; v_gene: TRBV3-1/TRBV3-2; d_gene: TRBD2; CDR3aa: CASSFGLAGGGSYNEQFF; CDR3nt: TGTGCCAGCAGCTTTGGACTAGCGGGGGGTGGTTCCTACAATGAGCAGTTCTTC
abundance: NA; j_gene: TRBJ2-3; v_gene: TRBV5-1; d_gene: NA; CDR3aa: CASSLVGARGTDTQYF; CDR3nt: TGCGCCAGCAGCTTGGTTGGGGCCCGGGGCACAGATACGCAGTATTTT
abundance: NA; j_gene: TRBJ2-2; v_gene: TRBV7-2; d_gene: TRBD2; CDR3aa: CASSRGLAGSTGELFF; CDR3nt: TGTGCCAGCAGCCGGGGACTAGCGGGGTCCACCGGGGAGCTGTTTTTT
abundance: NA; j_gene: TRBJ1-3; v_gene: TRBV7-2; d_gene: NA; CDR3aa: CASSPDRTGSDTIYF; CDR3nt: TGTGCCAGCAGCCCCGACAGGACGGGGAGCGACACCATATATTTT
abundance: NA; j_gene: TRBJ1-2; v_gene: TRBV19; d_gene: NA; CDR3aa: CASSIMGADGYTF; CDR3nt: TGTGCCAGTAGTATAATGGGGGCGGATGGCTACACCTTC
abundance: few; j_gene: TRBJ1-1; v_gene: TRBV10-1; d_gene: NA; CDR3aa: CASRGHMNTEAFF; CDR3nt: TGCGCCAGCAGGGGACACATGAACACTGAAGCTTTCTTT
abundance: NA; j_gene: TRBJ1-2; v_gene: TRBV3-1/TRBV3-2; d_gene: TRBD1; CDR3aa: CASSKKDRGRGYTF; CDR3nt: TGTGCCAGCAGTAAAAAGGACAGGGGGCGAGGCTACACCTTC
abundance: NA; j_gene: TRBJ2-7; v_gene: TRBV3-1/TRBV3-2; d_gene: NA; CDR3aa: CASSQNHRVHEQYF; CDR3nt: TGTGCCAGCAGCCAAAATCACAGGGTCCACGAGCAGTACTTC
abundance: medium-sized; j_gene: TRBJ1-5; v_gene: TRBV19; d_gene: TRBD1; CDR3aa: CASSIDPPSDRFNQPQHF; CDR3nt: TGTGCCAGTAGTATAGATCCCCCCTCGGACAGGTTTAATCAGCCCCAGCATTTT
abundance: NA; j_gene: TRBJ1-4; v_gene: TRBV6-2/TRBV6-3; d_gene: NA; CDR3aa: CASSRYGQITNEKLFF; CDR3nt: TGTGCCAGCAGTCGGTATGGACAGATTACTAATGAAAAACTGTTTTTT
abundance: few; j_gene: TRBJ2-7; v_gene: TRBV13; d_gene: TRBD2; CDR3aa: CASSLGASGETYEQYF; CDR3nt: TGTGCCAGCAGCTTAGGTGCTAGCGGGGAAACCTACGAGCAGTACTTC
abundance: NA; j_gene: TRBJ2-5; v_gene: TRBV5-4; d_gene: TRBD2; CDR3aa: CASSSRLAGGQETQYF; CDR3nt: TGTGCCAGCAGCTCCCGGTTAGCGGGGGGGCAAGAGACCCAGTACTTC
abundance: NA; j_gene: TRBJ2-1; v_gene: TRBV27; d_gene: NA; CDR3aa: CASSSLTTVLSYNEQFF; CDR3nt: TGTGCCAGCAGTTCCCTAACGACAGTACTTTCCTACAATGAGCAGTTCTTC
abundance: NA; j_gene: TRBJ1-4; v_gene: TRBV12-5; d_gene: TRBD1; CDR3aa: CASGLGQGGKLFF; CDR3nt: TGTGCTAGTGGTTTGGGACAGGGAGGAAAACTGTTTTTT
abundance: NA; j_gene: TRBJ2-5; v_gene: TRBV4-1; d_gene: NA; CDR3aa: CASSLFERSGVETQYF; CDR3nt: TGCGCCAGCAGCCTATTTGAACGTTCAGGGGTTGAGACCCAGTACTTC
abundance: NA; j_gene: TRBJ1-1; v_gene: TRBV12-3/TRBV12-4; d_gene: NA; CDR3aa: CASSLRLNTEAFF; CDR3nt: TGTGCCAGCAGTCTCAGATTGAACACTGAAGCTTTCTTT
abundance: NA; j_gene: TRBJ2-4; v_gene: TRBV7-9; d_gene: TRBD2; CDR3aa: CASSSGPGTSDHGAKNIQYF; CDR3nt: TGTGCCAGCAGCAGCGGACCCGGGACTAGCGATCATGGGGCCAAAAACATTCAGTACTTC
abundance: NA; j_gene: TRBJ1-1; v_gene: TRBV21-1; d_gene: NA; CDR3aa: CASSKTFPGQERLNTEAFF; CDR3nt: TGTGCCAGCAGCAAGACGTTCCCGGGACAGGAAAGACTTAACACTGAAGCTTTCTTT
abundance: NA; j_gene: TRBJ1-1; v_gene: TRBV5-1; d_gene: NA; CDR3aa: CASRNDREAFF; CDR3nt: TGCGCCAGCAGAAACGACAGGGAAGCTTTCTTT
abundance: NA; j_gene: TRBJ1-5; v_gene: TRBV4-1; d_gene: TRBD1; CDR3aa: CASSRFDRGNQPQHF; CDR3nt: TGCGCCAGCAGCCGATTCGACAGGGGAAACCAGCCCCAGCATTTT
abundance: once; j_gene: TRBJ1-2; v_gene: TRBV18; d_gene: NA; CDR3aa: CASSLGHDGGYTF; CDR3nt: TGTGCCAGCTCTCTAGGACACGATGGTGGCTACACCTTC
abundance: NA; j_gene: TRBJ2-1; v_gene: TRBV5-1; d_gene: TRBD1; CDR3aa: CASSSRQGIYNEQFF; CDR3nt: TGCGCCAGCAGCTCCCGACAGGGAATCTACAATGAGCAGTTCTTC
abundance: NA; j_gene: TRBJ1-5; v_gene: TRBV29-1; d_gene: NA; CDR3aa: CSVKETTSNQPQHF; CDR3nt: TGCAGCGTTAAGGAGACTACTAGCAATCAGCCCCAGCATTTT
abundance: NA; j_gene: TRBJ2-4; v_gene: TRBV6-5; d_gene: NA; CDR3aa: CASSYSRGAKNIQYF; CDR3nt: TGTGCCAGCAGTTACTCGAGAGGGGCCAAAAACATTCAGTACTTC
abundance: NA; j_gene: TRBJ1-2; v_gene: TRBV28; d_gene: TRBD1; CDR3aa: CASRPGGSGYTF; CDR3nt: TGTGCCAGCAGGCCAGGGGGCTCCGGCTACACCTTC
abundance: few; j_gene: TRBJ2-1; v_gene: TRBV7-6; d_gene: TRBD2; CDR3aa: CASSLALISGGDYNEQFF; CDR3nt: TGTGCCAGCAGCTTAGCCCTAATTAGCGGGGGGGATTACAATGAGCAGTTCTTC
abundance: NA; j_gene: TRBJ1-2; v_gene: TRBV7-2; d_gene: NA; CDR3aa: CASSRPSGGANGYTF; CDR3nt: TGTGCCAGCAGCCGCCCGAGTGGGGGCGCGAATGGCTACACCTTC
abundance: NA; j_gene: TRBJ2-2; v_gene: TRBV9; d_gene: TRBD1; CDR3aa: CASSVAKQGTGELFF; CDR3nt: TGTGCCAGCAGCGTAGCGAAACAGGGGACCGGGGAGCTGTTTTTT
abundance: NA; j_gene: TRBJ1-1; v_gene: TRBV10-3; d_gene: NA; CDR3aa: CAISERDSDTEAFF; CDR3nt: TGTGCCATCAGTGAACGTGACAGCGACACTGAAGCTTTCTTT
abundance: NA; j_gene: TRBJ2-7; v_gene: TRBV23-1; d_gene: TRBD2; CDR3aa: CASSQSRKRGGGYEQYF; CDR3nt: TGCGCCAGCAGTCAATCGAGGAAGCGGGGGGGCGGGTACGAGCAGTACTTC
abundance: NA; j_gene: TRBJ1-4; v_gene: TRBV4-1; d_gene: NA; CDR3aa: CASSQEGNRAGSDEKLFF; CDR3nt: TGCGCCAGCAGCCAAGAGGGGAACAGGGCCGGATCTGATGAAAAACTGTTTTTT
abundance: NA; j_gene: TRBJ1-1; v_gene: TRBV10-3; d_gene: NA; CDR3aa: CAISDFGGDTEAFF; CDR3nt: TGTGCCATCAGTGACTTCGGGGGTGATACTGAAGCTTTCTTT
abundance: NA; j_gene: TRBJ1-2; v_gene: TRBV5-5; d_gene: TRBD1; CDR3aa: CASSLEGQPHYGYTF; CDR3nt: TGTGCCAGCAGCTTGGAGGGACAGCCCCACTATGGCTACACCTTC
abundance: NA; j_gene: TRBJ1-2; v_gene: TRBV12-3/TRBV12-4; d_gene: NA; CDR3aa: CASSLVNYGYTF; CDR3nt: TGTGCCAGCAGTTTAGTAAACTATGGCTACACCTTC
abundance: few; j_gene: TRBJ1-5; v_gene: TRBV5-1; d_gene: NA; CDR3aa: CASSLGTGSQPQHF; CDR3nt: TGCGCCAGCAGCTTGGGAACAGGGAGTCAGCCCCAGCATTTT
abundance: NA; j_gene: TRBJ1-2; v_gene: TRBV14; d_gene: NA; CDR3aa: CASSQDLSGFNYGYTF; CDR3nt: TGTGCCAGCAGCCAAGATTTGAGCGGCTTTAACTATGGCTACACCTTC
abundance: NA; j_gene: TRBJ2-7; v_gene: TRBV12-3/TRBV12-4; d_gene: TRBD1; CDR3aa: CASAQGSYEQYF; CDR3nt: TGTGCCAGTGCACAGGGGTCCTACGAGCAGTACTTC
abundance: NA; j_gene: TRBJ1-1; v_gene: TRBV25-1; d_gene: NA; CDR3aa: CASRGEGAGTEAFF; CDR3nt: TGTGCCAGCCGAGGAGAAGGGGCTGGCACTGAAGCTTTCTTT
abundance: NA; j_gene: TRBJ1-5; v_gene: TRBV25-1; d_gene: TRBD1; CDR3aa: CASSVDRVNQPQHF; CDR3nt: TGTGCCAGCAGTGTTGACAGGGTCAATCAGCCCCAGCATTTT